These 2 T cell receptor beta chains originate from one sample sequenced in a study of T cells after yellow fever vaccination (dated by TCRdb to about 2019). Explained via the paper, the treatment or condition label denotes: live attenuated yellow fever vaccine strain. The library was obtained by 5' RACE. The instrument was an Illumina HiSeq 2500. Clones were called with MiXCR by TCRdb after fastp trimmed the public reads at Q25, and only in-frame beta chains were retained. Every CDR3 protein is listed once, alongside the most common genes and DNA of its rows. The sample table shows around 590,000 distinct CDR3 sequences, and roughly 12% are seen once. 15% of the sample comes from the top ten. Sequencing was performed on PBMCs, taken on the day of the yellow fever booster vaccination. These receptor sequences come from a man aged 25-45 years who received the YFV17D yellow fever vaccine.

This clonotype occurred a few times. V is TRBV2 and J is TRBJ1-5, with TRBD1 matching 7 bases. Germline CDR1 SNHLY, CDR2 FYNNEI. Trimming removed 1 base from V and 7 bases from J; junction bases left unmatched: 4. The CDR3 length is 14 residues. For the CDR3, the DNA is TGTGCCAGCAGTGAAGGGCAGGGGGAACAGCCCCAGCATTTT. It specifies CASSEGQGEQPQHF.

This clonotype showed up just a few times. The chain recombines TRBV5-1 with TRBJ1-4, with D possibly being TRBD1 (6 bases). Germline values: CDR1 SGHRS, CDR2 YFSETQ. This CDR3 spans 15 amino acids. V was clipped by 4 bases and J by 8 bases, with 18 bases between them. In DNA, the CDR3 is TGCGCCAGCAGCCCCACGTGGGGGGGCGACGAAAAACTGTTTTTT. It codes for CASSPTWGGDEKLFF. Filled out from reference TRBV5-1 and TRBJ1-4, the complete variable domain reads KAGVTQTPRYLIKTRGQQVTLSCSPISGHRSVSWYQQTPGQGLQFLFEYFSETQRNKGNFPGRFSGRQFSNSRSEMNVSTLELGDSALYLCASSPTWGGDEKLFFGSGTQLSVL.